This paragraph covers one T cell receptor (beta chain) sequence. Antigen: not known. These data originate in a study of regulatory T cells in long-lasting Graves disease. Broader study findings: Newly diagnosed patients shared 1,000 or so public clonotypes; persistent patients shared more than 2,500.

Described time point: newly diagnosed GD, antithyroid drugs for less than 3 months. Making the TCR library involved RNA that had been extracted from PBMCs. J was trimmed by 6 bases and V by 3 bases; bases with no gene match: 9. Germline assignment: CDR1 DFQATT and CDR2 SNEGSKA (reference sequence). The CDR3 is 15 residues long. Arm-PCR of CDR3 regions and iRepertoire HTBI primers were used to build TCR beta libraries. Via MiXCR, TCRdb re-called the multiplex PCR reads, giving one row per CDR3 protein. The sample lists about 460,000 distinct CDR3 sequences, 12% to 15% occurring once. This same sample was also part of a study on T cells in Graves' hyperthyroidism and ophthalmopathy.

The rearrangement links TRBV20-1 to TRBJ2-3, with 10 nucleotides matching TRBD2. The source material was peripheral blood mononuclear cells (PBMCs), sampled at new diagnosis, from a patient treated with antithyroid drugs. This receptor was identified in a woman aged 45-65 years with Graves disease. CDR3 amino acids: CSASVIAGGKDTQYF. The CDR3 DNA reads as TGCAGTGCTAGCGTTATAGCGGGAGGCAAGGATACGCAGTATTTT.